These 15 T cell receptor beta chains came from one sample sequenced in a study of beta chain features in type 1 diabetes. Study-level findings and limits: A moderate, significant TCRB CDR3 shortening appeared in type 1 diabetes across four CD4+ subsets.

These TCRs are of unknown antigen specificity. Investigators reverse transcribed all isolated RNA, so they sequenced expressed TCRB transcripts. TCRdb keeps only in-frame clones here, not all; method: immunoSEQ multiplex PCR. The repertoire holds hundreds of thousands of clones, with about a tenth as singletons. Source material: naive CD4+ T cells from blood. The receptors stem from a man under 40 with type 1 diabetes.

This chain joins TRBV4-3 and TRBJ2-3, with D tentatively TRBD2 (6 bases). The CDR3 consists of 16 residues. Germline V lookup: CDR1 LGHNA, CDR2 YSLEER. Deletions cut 2 bases from V and 3 bases from J, with 15 bases between. The CDR3 DNA follows: TGCGCCAGCAGCCAACAACCCGGAGGGAGGACAGATACGCAGTATTTT. Its translation: CASSQQPGGRTDTQYF.

This clone occurred a few times. The chain couples TRBV29-1 to TRBJ1-1; D is ambiguous. CDR3 length equals 12 residues. Germline-derived CDR1 and CDR2 are SQVTM and ANQGSEA. Trimming took 4 bases from V and 3 from J, leaving 9 bases between them. The chain's CDR3 is CSVVGLYTEAFF. The CDR3 nucleotides read TGCAGCGTTGTTGGCCTCTACACTGAAGCTTTCTTT.

The rearrangement links TRBV5-4 to TRBJ1-2, with D perhaps TRBD1 (5 bases). Germline V gene sequence: CDR1 SGHNT, CDR2 YYREEE (reference sequence). The CDR3 is 14 amino acids. V was pared by 0 bases and J by 8 bases, with 14 bases between. The CDR3 here is CASSLAGGFRGYTF. The CDR3 DNA follows: TGTGCCAGCAGCTTGGCTGGGGGGTTTCGAGGCTACACCTTC.

This clone occurred a few times. V gene TRBV5-4 combines with J gene TRBJ2-3; the D is unclear. Germline V gene sequence: CDR1 SGHNT, CDR2 YYREEE (reference sequence). The CDR3 runs to 15 residues. The V end was cut by 0 bases, the J end by 2 bases, with 10 bases between. The CDR3 nucleotides read TGTGCCAGCAGCTTGGCCGGTCCCACCACAGATACGCAGTATTTT. Translating gives CASSLAGPTTDTQYF.

This clone has just a few counts. The rearrangement links TRBV5-1 to TRBJ2-2, with 11 bases that match TRBD1. The trim removed 3 bases at V and 6 bases at J, leaving 1 base unmatched. Germline V gives CDR1 SGHRS, CDR2 YFSETQ. The CDR3 has 14 amino acids. Written as DNA, the CDR3 is TGCGCCAGCAGCTGGGGACAGGGGGCCGGGGAGCTGTTTTTT. Protein product: CASSWGQGAGELFF.

This clone was recorded a few times. This sequence joins TRBV11-2 and TRBJ2-3, with D uncertain. This CDR3 spans 12 amino acids. Deletions cut 1 base from V and 6 bases from J, with 5 bases between. CDR1 and CDR2 (germline): SGHAT, FQNNGV. The CDR3 bases are TGTGCCAGCAGCTTAGCCGGGGATACGCAGTATTTT. The encoded protein is CASSLAGDTQYF.

This rearrangement joins TRBV7-2 to TRBJ2-2; 9 positions match TRBD1. V gave up 5 bases and J gave up 3 bases; unmatched junction bases: 7. Germline loops: CDR1 SGHTA, CDR2 FQGNSA. The CDR3 is made up of 16 amino acids. CDR3 loop: CASSTYRGQDTGELFF. As DNA, the CDR3 is TGTGCCAGCAGCACATACAGGGGGCAGGACACCGGGGAGCTGTTTTTT. Filled out from reference TRBV7-2 and TRBJ2-2, the complete variable domain reads GAGVSQSPSNKVTEKGKDVELRCDPISGHTALYWYRQSLGQGLEFLIYFQGNSAPDKSGLPSDRFSAERTGGSVSTLTIQRTQQEDSAVYLCASSTYRGQDTGELFFGEGSRLTVL.

This clone was counted only a few times. This chain links TRBV4-3 with TRBJ2-2; 9 bases agree with TRBD2. Germline values: CDR1 LGHNA, CDR2 YSLEER. The CDR3 spans 16 residues. The junction had 7 bases not matched to a gene; V was cut back by 3 bases and J by 5 bases. CDR3 DNA sequence: TGCGCCAGCAGCCACCGGGTAGCGGGGGAGACCGGGGAGCTGTTTTTT. It yields the protein CASSHRVAGETGELFF.

The J gene is TRBJ1-5, the V gene TRBV7-8; weak D call: TRBD1 (5 bases). V was shortened by 6 bases and J by 0 bases, with 18 bases between the two germline ends. CDR1 and CDR2 (germline): SGHVS, FQNEAQ. The length of the CDR3 is 17 residues. CDR3 sequence: CASSSIPRQSSNQPQHF. The CDR3, as DNA: TGTGCCAGCAGTTCAATACCGCGACAGTCTAGCAATCAGCCCCAGCATTTT.

CDR3 sequence reads: CASSLAGTGEFF. As DNA, the CDR3 is TGTGCCAGCTCACTGGCCGGGACAGGGGAGTTCTTC. The chain joins TRBV18 to TRBJ2-1; TRBD1 aligns across 10 bases. This CDR3 region has 12 residues. V lost 4 bases, J lost 14 bases, and 5 bases stayed unmatched. Germline assignment: CDR1 KGHSH and CDR2 LQKENI.

This clone has a handful of counts. This chain links TRBV9 with TRBJ1-2; 11 bases are shared with TRBD1. The length of the CDR3 is 14 residues. After removal of 3 bases from V and 7 bases from J, the junction contained 5 bases not matched to a gene. Germline CDR1 SGDLS, CDR2 YYNGEE. CDR3 bases: TGTGCCAGCAGCGCTGGACAGGGGGCGACTGGCTACACCTTC. Translation gives CASSAGQGATGYTF. The full variable domain, completed using reference TRBV9 and TRBJ1-2, is DSGVTQTPKHLITATGQRVTLRCSPRSGDLSVYWYQQSLDQGLQFLIQYYNGEERAKGNILERFSAQQFPDLHSELNLSSLELGDSALYFCASSAGQGATGYTFGSGTRLTVV.

This rearrangement joins TRBV5-1 to TRBJ2-3; TRBD2 matches 11 bases. The CDR3 is made up of 16 amino acids. The V and J ends lost 4 bases and 2 bases, in that order; junction bases with no gene match: 6. The germline V gene encodes CDR1 SGHRS and CDR2 YFSETQ. The CDR3 protein is CASSLMTSGDTDTQYF. The CDR3 DNA reads as TGCGCCAGCAGCCTAATGACTAGCGGGGACACAGATACGCAGTATTTT.

This sequence joins TRBV2 and TRBJ2-3, with TRBD1 matching 9 bases. The CDR3 contains 13 residues. Germline-derived CDR1 and CDR2 are SNHLY and FYNNEI. With 8 bases clipped from V and 5 bases from J, the junction kept 5 bases outside the gene matches. The CDR3, as DNA: TGTGCCAGCTCCGGGACAGGGCGAGATACGCAGTATTTT. This gives the protein CASSGTGRDTQYF.

This clone was found a few times. The rearrangement joins TRBV19 to TRBJ2-7; TRBD1 matches at 7 bases. After removal of 4 bases from V and 0 bases from J, the junction contained 9 bases not matched to a gene. Germline V gene lookup returns CDR1 LNHDA and CDR2 SQIVND (reference sequence). This CDR3 is 16 amino acids long. The CDR3 is CASSTGQPTRSYEQYF. Written as DNA, the CDR3 is TGTGCCAGTAGTACGGGACAGCCTACCCGCTCCTACGAGCAGTACTTC.

The rearrangement uses TRBV7-9 and TRBJ2-7, with 9 positions matching TRBD2. Germline trimming cut 5 bases from V and 4 bases from J; bases unmatched to any gene: 12. CDR1 and CDR2 (germline): SEHNR, FQNEAQ (reference sequence). This CDR3 has 16 amino acids. The CDR3 loop reads CASSPVGERGAYEQYF. CDR3 nucleotides: TGTGCCAGCAGCCCCGTCGGGGAGCGGGGGGCGTACGAGCAGTACTTC.